What follows are 8 T cell receptor beta chains derived from one specimen sequenced in a study of CD8+ T cells in alopecia areata. RNA was extracted and reverse transcribed into cDNA as the sequencing template. Generated by immunoSEQ multiplex PCR, the TCRdb table keeps only in-frame clones and is missing some. The table lists around 80,000 clones, just over 50% of them singletons. Sequencing was carried out using NKG2D-high CD8+ T cells sorted from blood. All receptors derive from a human donor with alopecia areata.

The chain has TRBV11-2 and TRBJ1-1, with TRBD1 matching 8 bases. Trimming took 3 bases from V and 4 from J; bases not matched to a gene: 7. The length of the CDR3 is 15 residues. Germline V gene lookup returns CDR1 SGHAT and CDR2 FQNNGV. In nucleotides, the CDR3 is TGTGCCAGCAGCTTGGCCGGGACAGGCCTCACTGAAGCTTTCTTT. Translating it yields CASSLAGTGLTEAFF.

This clone was detected only a few times. The V gene is TRBV29-1, the J gene TRBJ2-7; D might be TRBD1 (5 bases). The germline gives CDR1 SQVTM, CDR2 ANQGSEA. CDR3 length: 17 amino acids. V shed 1 base and J shed 0 bases, with 19 bases lying between them. The DNA for the CDR3 is TGCAGCGTTGAAGGTTCCGGCAGGGATGGAAGCTCCTACGAGCAGTACTTC. Encoded protein: CSVEGSGRDGSSYEQYF.

This clone was counted only a few times. The chain carries TRBV7-9 and TRBJ2-1; D gene ambiguous. V lost 5 bases, J lost 7 bases, and 12 bases lay in between. In germline, CDR1 is SEHNR, CDR2 FQNEAQ (reference sequence). This CDR3 contains 13 residues. CDR3 DNA: TGTGCCAGCAGCCCCCAGCTTGGGAATGAGCAGTTCTTC. It translates to CASSPQLGNEQFF.

In this sample, this clone turned up a few times. This chain connects TRBV7-9 to TRBJ2-7; tentative D call: TRBD1 (6 bases). V was shortened by 4 bases and J by 1 base, with 8 bases between the two germline ends. From germline, CDR1 is SEHNR and CDR2 FQNEAQ (reference sequence). This CDR3 has 13 residues. CDR3 bases: TGTGCCAGCAGCTCAGGGGAATCCTACGAGCAGTACTTC. The encoded protein is CASSSGESYEQYF.

This chain links TRBV29-1 with TRBJ2-2, with 11 nucleotides matching TRBD2. This CDR3 is 14 amino acids long. V gave up 6 bases and J gave up 5 bases; unmatched junction bases: 5. Germline CDR1 reads SQVTM; CDR2 reads ANQGSEA. The DNA for the CDR3 is TGCAGCGTACTAGCGGGAGTGACGACCGGGGAGCTGTTTTTT. Its protein product is CSVLAGVTTGELFF.

V gene TRBV29-1 combines with J gene TRBJ2-7; 8 bases line up with TRBD2. Germline V gene sequence: CDR1 SQVTM, CDR2 ANQGSEA. V was pared by 4 bases and J by 5 bases, with 10 bases of the junction left unmatched. CDR3 size: 14 residues. CDR3 amino acids: CSVVGGGLGHEQYF. Here the CDR3 DNA reads TGCAGCGTTGTCGGCGGGGGGCTAGGGCACGAGCAGTACTTC.

The chain couples TRBV29-1 to TRBJ2-1; D is ambiguous. Trimming stripped 5 bases from V and 9 bases from J, with 11 bases between. Germline V gene sequence: CDR1 SQVTM, CDR2 ANQGSEA. CDR3 length: 11 amino acids. CDR3 in DNA: TGCAGCGTTACCTCACACCGTGAGCAGTTCTTC. It is translated as CSVTSHREQFF.

The chain couples TRBV27 to TRBJ2-7; a weak D match, TRBD2 (5 bases). CDR1 MNHEY and CDR2 SMNVEV come from the germline V gene (reference sequence). The CDR3 sequence is 16 residues long. Deletions cut 6 bases from V and 3 bases from J, with 21 bases between. The CDR3 region has the DNA TGTGCCAGCAGCCCGAGGCCGGCTCAGGAGGACTACGAGCAGTACTTC. Translation: CASSPRPAQEDYEQYF.